This T cell receptor (beta chain) was profiled in a study of T cell responses to AZD1222 COVID-19 vaccine. Findings and caveats of the study: Clonal diversity was possibly underestimated, and the donors were mostly white British, with more females. Nearly half of spike-specific TCRs reportedly target variant regions that are unmutated in the B.1.351 and B.1.1.7 variants.

Sequencing used immunoSEQ multiplex PCR; TCRdb keeps in-frame clones, though not all of them. Altogether about 130,000 clones are present, 85% to 95% being singletons, with the ten largest covering 6.5% to 8.5%. Trimming left V 5 bases short and J 0 bases short, with 16 bases between. This CDR3 region has 16 residues. Germline V gene lookup returns CDR1 LGHDT and CDR2 YNNKEL (reference sequence). Regarding this clone: As yet, its antigen is unknown.

The specimen comprised peripheral blood, sampled 28 days after the second AZD1222 dose. The source is an adult who received the AZD1222 COVID-19 vaccine. The chain employs TRBV3-1 (or the pseudogene TRBV3-2) and TRBJ1-2; the D is unclear. CDR3 amino acids: CASSLALGRANYGYTF. CDR3 DNA sequence: TGTGCCAGCAGCTTGGCCCTTGGACGGGCTAACTATGGCTACACCTTC.